These 9 T cell receptor beta chains were all obtained from the same sample, sequenced in a study of blood T cell repertoires in COVID-19. Generated by immunoSEQ multiplex PCR, the TCRdb table keeps only in-frame clones and is missing some. This sample yields 250,000 to 350,000 clones, of which around 90% are seen a single time; about 6% belongs to the top ten. Sequences were obtained from peripheral blood. These receptors all stem from a woman aged 45-59 years with COVID-19, enrolled during active disease.

The chain links TRBV7-3 to TRBJ2-1; TRBD2 is a possible D gene (5 bases). There are 15 residues in the CDR3. CDR1 and CDR2 (germline): SGHTA, FQGTGA. Between the trimmed V and J ends, which lost 5 bases and 2 bases, there was a span of 13 bases. CDR3 region: CASSQAAGAYNEQFF. In DNA form, the CDR3 reads TGTGCCAGCAGCCAAGCGGCAGGAGCCTACAATGAGCAGTTCTTC.

This CDR3 reads CAWSVRGTYGYTF. In DNA, the CDR3 is TGTGCCTGGAGTGTACGGGGGACCTATGGCTACACCTTC. The gene calls are TRBV30 and TRBJ1-2; possible D gene TRBD1, 5 bases. The CDR3 totals 13 residues. The germline V and J ends were trimmed by 0 bases and 4 bases, with 9 bases remaining between them. Germline V CDR1 and CDR2: GTSNPN, SVGIG (reference sequence). Combining the CDR3 with reference TRBV30 and TRBJ1-2 gives the whole variable domain SQTIHQWPATLVQPVGSPLSLECTVEGTSNPNLYWYRQAAGRGLQLLFYSVGIGQISSEVPQNLSASRPQDRQFILSSKKLLLSDSGFYLCAWSVRGTYGYTFGSGTRLTVV.

The gene calls are TRBV19 and TRBJ1-5; 8 bases align to TRBD1. Germline V lookup: CDR1 LNHDA, CDR2 SQIVND (reference sequence). The CDR3 has 14 residues. V lost 6 bases and J lost 6; bases outside the gene matches: 7. As DNA, the CDR3 is TGTGCCAGTAGAGGAGCAGGGGGCGGTCAGCCCCAGCATTTT. It is translated as CASRGAGGGQPQHF.

The rearrangement joins TRBV6-5 to TRBJ1-2, with 7 bases that match TRBD1. The CDR3 has 14 residues. From germline, CDR1 is MNHEY and CDR2 SVGAGI. The V and J ends lost 6 bases and 6 bases, in that order; junction bases with no gene match: 10. The CDR3: CASSTLDRVDGYTF. In DNA, the CDR3 is TGTGCCAGCAGCACCTTAGACAGGGTGGATGGCTACACCTTC.

The chain couples TRBV20-1 to TRBJ1-1; D is undetermined. V was cut by 3 bases and J by 0 bases, with 8 bases left in between. This CDR3 comprises 13 residues. The germline gives CDR1 DFQATT, CDR2 SNEGSKA (reference sequence). This CDR3 reads CSASSPMNTEAFF. In nucleotides, the CDR3 is TGCAGTGCTAGTTCCCCCATGAACACTGAAGCTTTCTTT.

This sequence joins TRBV7-2 and TRBJ2-2, with TRBD2 matching 13 bases. CDR1 is SGHTA and CDR2 is FQGNSA in the germline V gene. Unmatched junction bases numbered 11, after V lost 0 bases and J lost 4 bases. This CDR3 contains 20 residues. The CDR3 spells CASSLARPLAGGRGTGELFF. CDR3 nucleotides: TGTGCCAGCAGCTTAGCCCGGCCACTAGCGGGAGGGCGCGGCACCGGGGAGCTGTTTTTT. Full variable domain (outside the CDR3, taken from reference TRBV7-2 and TRBJ2-2): GAGVSQSPSNKVTEKGKDVELRCDPISGHTALYWYRQSLGQGLEFLIYFQGNSAPDKSGLPSDRFSAERTGGSVSTLTIQRTQQEDSAVYLCASSLARPLAGGRGTGELFFGEGSRLTVL.

This clone turned up a few times. The rearrangement uses TRBV10-3 and TRBJ1-1, with a tentative D call TRBD1 (5 bases). The CDR3 is 13 residues long. The germline CDR1 and CDR2 sequences are ENHRY and SYGVKD. Trimming removed 7 bases from V and 5 bases from J, with 14 bases in between. CDR3 region: CAITEAGGTEAFF. CDR3 coding DNA: TGTGCCATCACGGAAGCCGGGGGGACTGAAGCTTTCTTT.

The genes are TRBV11-3 and TRBJ2-1; 9 nucleotides agree with TRBD1. With V trimmed by 2 bases and J by 7 bases, 6 bases remained unmatched. This CDR3 region has 15 residues. Germline CDR1 and CDR2: SGHNT and YENEEA. The chain's CDR3 is CASSLRDRESNEQFF. DNA of the CDR3: TGTGCCAGCAGCTTACGGGACAGGGAGTCGAATGAGCAGTTCTTC.

The chain joins TRBV30 to TRBJ2-1, with 8 bases lining up with TRBD2. Germline lookup yields CDR1 GTSNPN and CDR2 SVGIG (reference sequence). With 0 bases clipped from V and 14 bases from J, the junction kept 6 bases outside the gene matches. The CDR3 extends over 12 amino acids. CDR3 DNA: TGTGCCTGGAGTGTCACGGGACTAGAGGAGTTCTTC. The encoded protein is CAWSVTGLEEFF.